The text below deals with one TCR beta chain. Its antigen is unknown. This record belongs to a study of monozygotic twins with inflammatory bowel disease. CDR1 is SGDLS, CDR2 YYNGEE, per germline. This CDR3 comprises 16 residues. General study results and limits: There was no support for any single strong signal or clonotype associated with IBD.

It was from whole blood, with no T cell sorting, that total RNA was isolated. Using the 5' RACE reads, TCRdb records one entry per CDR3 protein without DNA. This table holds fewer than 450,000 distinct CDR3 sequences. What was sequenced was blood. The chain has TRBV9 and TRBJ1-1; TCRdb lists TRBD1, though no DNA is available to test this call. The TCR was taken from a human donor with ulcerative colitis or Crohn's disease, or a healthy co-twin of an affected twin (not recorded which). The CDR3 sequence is CASSALDWGGSSEAFF.